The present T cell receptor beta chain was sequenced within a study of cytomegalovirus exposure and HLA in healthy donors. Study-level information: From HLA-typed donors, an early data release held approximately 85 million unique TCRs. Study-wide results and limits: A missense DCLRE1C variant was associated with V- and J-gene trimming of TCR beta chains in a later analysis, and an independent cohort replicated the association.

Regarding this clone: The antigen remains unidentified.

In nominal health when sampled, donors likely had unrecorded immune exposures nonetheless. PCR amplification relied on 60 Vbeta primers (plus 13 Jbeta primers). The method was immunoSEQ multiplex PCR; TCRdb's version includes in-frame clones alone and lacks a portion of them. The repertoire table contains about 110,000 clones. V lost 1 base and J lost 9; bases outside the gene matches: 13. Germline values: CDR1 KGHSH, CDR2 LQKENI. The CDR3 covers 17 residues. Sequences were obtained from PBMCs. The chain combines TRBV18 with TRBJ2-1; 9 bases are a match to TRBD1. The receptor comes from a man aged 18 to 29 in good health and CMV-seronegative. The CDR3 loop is CASSPLRGQGGGSEQFF. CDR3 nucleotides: TGTGCCAGCTCACCACTACGGGGACAGGGAGGAGGGAGTGAGCAGTTCTTC.